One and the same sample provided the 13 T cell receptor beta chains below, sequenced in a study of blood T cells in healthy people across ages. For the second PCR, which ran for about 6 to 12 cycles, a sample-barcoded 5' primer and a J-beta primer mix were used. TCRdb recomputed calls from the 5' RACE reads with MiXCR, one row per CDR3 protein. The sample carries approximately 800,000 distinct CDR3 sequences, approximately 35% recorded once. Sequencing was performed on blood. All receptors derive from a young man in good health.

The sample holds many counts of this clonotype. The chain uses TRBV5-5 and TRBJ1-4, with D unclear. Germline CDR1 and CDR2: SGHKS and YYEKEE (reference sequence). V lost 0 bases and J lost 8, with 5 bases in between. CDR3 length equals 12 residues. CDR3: CASSLGSEKLFF. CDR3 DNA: TGTGCCAGCAGCTTGGGGTCGGAAAAACTGTTTTTT.

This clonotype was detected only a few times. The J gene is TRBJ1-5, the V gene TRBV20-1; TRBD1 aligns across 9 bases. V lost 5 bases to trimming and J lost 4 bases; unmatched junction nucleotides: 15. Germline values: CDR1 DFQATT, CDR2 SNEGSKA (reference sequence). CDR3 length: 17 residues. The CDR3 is CSAGTGGAGARNQPQHF. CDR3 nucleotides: TGCAGTGCTGGTACAGGGGGCGCAGGGGCAAGAAATCAGCCCCAGCATTTT.

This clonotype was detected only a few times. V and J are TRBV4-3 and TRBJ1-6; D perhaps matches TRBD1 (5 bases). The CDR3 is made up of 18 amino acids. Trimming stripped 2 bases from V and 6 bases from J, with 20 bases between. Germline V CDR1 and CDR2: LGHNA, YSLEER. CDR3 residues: CASSQTSGTELTNSPLHF. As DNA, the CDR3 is TGCGCCAGCAGCCAAACCTCCGGGACGGAGCTGACTAATTCACCCCTCCACTTT.

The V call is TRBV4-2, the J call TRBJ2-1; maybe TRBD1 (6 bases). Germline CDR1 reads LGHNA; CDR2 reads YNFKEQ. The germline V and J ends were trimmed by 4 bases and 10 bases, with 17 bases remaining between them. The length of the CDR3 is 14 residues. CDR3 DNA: TGTGCCAGCAGCCCCCGGGACAACTCCTACGAGCAGTTCTTC. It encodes CASSPRDNSYEQFF.

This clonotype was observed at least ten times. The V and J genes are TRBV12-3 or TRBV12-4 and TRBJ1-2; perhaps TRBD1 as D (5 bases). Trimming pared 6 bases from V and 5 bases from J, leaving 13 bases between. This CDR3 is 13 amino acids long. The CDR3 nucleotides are TGTGCCAGCAGCCTCAGGGAGGATTATGGCTACACCTTC. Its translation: CASSLREDYGYTF.

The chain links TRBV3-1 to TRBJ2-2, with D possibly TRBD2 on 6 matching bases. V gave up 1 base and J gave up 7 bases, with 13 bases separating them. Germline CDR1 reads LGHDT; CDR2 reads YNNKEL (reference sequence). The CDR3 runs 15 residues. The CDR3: CASSQGGGIGGELFF. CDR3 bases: TGTGCCAGCAGCCAAGGTGGGGGGATCGGCGGGGAGCTGTTTTTT.

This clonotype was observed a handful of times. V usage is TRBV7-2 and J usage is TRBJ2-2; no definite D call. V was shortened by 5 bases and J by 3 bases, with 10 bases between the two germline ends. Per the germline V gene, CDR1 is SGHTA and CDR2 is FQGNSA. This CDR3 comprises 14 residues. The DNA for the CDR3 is TGTGCCAGCAGCCCAGTCGTGGACACCGGGGAGCTGTTTTTT. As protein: CASSPVVDTGELFF.

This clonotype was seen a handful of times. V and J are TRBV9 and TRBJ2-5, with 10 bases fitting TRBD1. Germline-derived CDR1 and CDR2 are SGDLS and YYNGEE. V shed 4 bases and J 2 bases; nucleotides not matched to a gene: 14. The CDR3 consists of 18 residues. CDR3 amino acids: CASSPLSNRDRGQETQYF. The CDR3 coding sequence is TGTGCCAGCAGCCCACTTTCGAACCGGGACAGGGGTCAAGAGACCCAGTACTTC.

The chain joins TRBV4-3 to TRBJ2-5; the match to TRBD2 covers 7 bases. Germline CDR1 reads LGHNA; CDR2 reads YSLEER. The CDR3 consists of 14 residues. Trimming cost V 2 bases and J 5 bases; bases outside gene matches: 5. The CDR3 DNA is TGCGCCAGCAGCCAAAATTCAGCGGGGGAGACCCAGTACTTC. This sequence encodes CASSQNSAGETQYF.

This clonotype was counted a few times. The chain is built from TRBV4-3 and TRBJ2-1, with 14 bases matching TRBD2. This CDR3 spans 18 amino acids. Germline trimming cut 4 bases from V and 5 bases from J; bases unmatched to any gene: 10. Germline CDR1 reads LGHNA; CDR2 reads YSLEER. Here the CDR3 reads CASSPTSGGADTNNEQFF. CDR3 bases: TGCGCCAGCAGCCCGACTAGCGGGGGGGCCGATACTAACAATGAGCAGTTCTTC.

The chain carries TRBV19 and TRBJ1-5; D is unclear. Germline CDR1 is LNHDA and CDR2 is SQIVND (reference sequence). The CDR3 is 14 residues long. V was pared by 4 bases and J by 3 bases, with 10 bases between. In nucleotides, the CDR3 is TGTGCCAGTAGTAAGGTTCAGCTCAATCAGCCCCAGCATTTT. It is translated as CASSKVQLNQPQHF.

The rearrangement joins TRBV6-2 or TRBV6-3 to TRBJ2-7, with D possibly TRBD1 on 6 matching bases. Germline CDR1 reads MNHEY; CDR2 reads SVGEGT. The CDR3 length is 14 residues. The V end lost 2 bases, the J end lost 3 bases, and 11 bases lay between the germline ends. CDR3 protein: CASSYLGQNYEQYF. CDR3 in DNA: TGTGCCAGCAGTTACCTAGGACAGAACTACGAGCAGTACTTC.

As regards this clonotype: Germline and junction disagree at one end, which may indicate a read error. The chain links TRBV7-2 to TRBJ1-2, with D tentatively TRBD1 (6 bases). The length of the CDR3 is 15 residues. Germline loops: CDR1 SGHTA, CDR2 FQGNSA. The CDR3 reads CVSSRAQRGIYGYTF. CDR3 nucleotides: TGTGTCAGCAGCCGGGCTCAGAGGGGGATCTATGGCTACACCTTC.